Below are 23 T cell receptor beta chains sequenced from a single sample in a study of blood T cell repertoires in COVID-19. Libraries were prepared by immunoSEQ multiplex PCR; TCRdb keeps only in-frame clonotypes and omits some of them. The sample yields over 70,000 clones, roughly three quarters seen once. Material: peripheral blood. The source of these receptors is a man between 65 and 85 years old with COVID-19, enrolled during active disease.

The chain couples TRBV24-1 to TRBJ2-7, with TRBD1 matching 7 bases. CDR1 KGHDR and CDR2 SFDVKD come from the germline V gene. After removal of 4 bases from V and 3 bases from J, the junction contained 2 bases not matched to a gene. CDR3 length equals 13 residues. CDR3 sequence: CATSDWTGYEQYF. In DNA, the CDR3 is TGTGCCACCAGTGACTGGACAGGCTACGAGCAGTACTTC.

The genes are TRBV28 and TRBJ2-1; TRBD2 matches 8 bases. From germline, CDR1 is MDHEN and CDR2 SYDVKM. The V and J ends lost 7 bases and 7 bases, in that order; junction bases with no gene match: 12. The CDR3 length is 15 residues. The CDR3 nucleotides read TGTGCCAGCAACCCGGCCGGTAGCGGGAAAAATGAGCAGTTCTTC. Translated, it gives CASNPAGSGKNEQFF.

This clone has only a few counts. This chain links TRBV28 with TRBJ2-1, with D maybe TRBD2 (5 bases). Trimming took off 2 bases at V and 2 bases at J, with 16 bases between the two ends. Germline lookup yields CDR1 MDHEN and CDR2 SYDVKM. This CDR3 spans 17 amino acids. CDR3 protein: CASSLRGVATPYNEQFF. As DNA, the CDR3 is TGTGCCAGCAGTTTACGGGGTGTAGCAACTCCCTACAATGAGCAGTTCTTC.

The chain carries TRBV4-2 and TRBJ1-6; no definite D call. Germline values: CDR1 LGHNA, CDR2 YNFKEQ. The CDR3 extends over 15 amino acids. The V end was cut by 1 base, the J end by 5 bases, with 9 bases between. The CDR3 DNA reads as TGTGCCAGCAGCCAAGTACGGAGTAATAATTCACCCCTCCACTTT. Its protein product is CASSQVRSNNSPLHF.

This clone was seen a few times. The chain combines TRBV4-3 with TRBJ2-7; D is ambiguous. The ends were cut back, 1 base at V and 0 bases at J, with 10 bases in the middle. Germline CDR1 and CDR2: LGHNA and YSLEER. The CDR3 is made up of 15 amino acids. CDR3 sequence: CASSQAVRSSYEQYF. The CDR3 DNA sequence: TGCGCCAGCAGCCAAGCGGTAAGGAGCTCCTACGAGCAGTACTTC.

The chain recombines TRBV11-3 with TRBJ2-5; 9 bases align to TRBD1. The V gene end was trimmed by 1 base and the J gene end by 5 bases; junction bases not matched to a gene: 11. In germline, CDR1 is SGHNT, CDR2 YENEEA. The CDR3 totals 17 residues. CDR3 nucleotide sequence: TGTGCCAGCAGCTTAGGTCCGGGACAGGGTTTAACGGAGACCCAGTACTTC. It is translated as CASSLGPGQGLTETQYF.

This clone was detected a few times. The chain employs TRBV27 and TRBJ2-1, with D possibly matching TRBD1 (6 bases). V lost 4 bases to trimming and J lost 6 bases, with 13 bases between them. In germline, CDR1 is MNHEY, CDR2 SMNVEV (reference sequence). There are 14 residues in the CDR3. In DNA, the CDR3 is TGTGCCAGCAGTTACACCCAGGGGTTCAATGAGCAGTTCTTC. Residues: CASSYTQGFNEQFF.

The chain uses TRBV12-3 or TRBV12-4 and TRBJ1-2; D is uncertain. This CDR3 is 11 amino acids long. V gave up 5 bases and J gave up 5 bases, with 6 bases separating them. CDR3 nucleotide sequence: TGTGCCAGCAGTGCCAGTTATGGCTACACCTTC. Its translation is CASSASYGYTF.

The V call is TRBV7-2, the J call TRBJ1-2; D is uncertain. The CDR3 spans 12 residues. From germline, CDR1 is SGHTA and CDR2 FQGNSA. Between the trimmed V and J ends, which lost 5 bases and 1 base, there was a span of 5 bases. Written as DNA, the CDR3 is TGTGCCAGCAGCACTTTTAACTATGGCTACACCTTC. Its protein product is CASSTFNYGYTF.

The chain combines TRBV19 with TRBJ1-1; 7 bases map to TRBD1. CDR1 and CDR2 (germline): LNHDA, SQIVND (reference sequence). The CDR3 consists of 13 residues. V lost 4 bases and J lost 5; bases outside the gene matches: 4. The DNA of the CDR3 is TGTGCCAGTAGTACAAAGGGGGCAACTGAAGCTTTCTTT. Its translation is CASSTKGATEAFF.

V and J are TRBV28 and TRBJ1-2; D possibly corresponds to TRBD1 (5 bases). Trimming removed 10 bases from V and 5 bases from J, with 20 bases in between. The CDR3 loop spans 14 amino acids. Germline loops: CDR1 MDHEN, CDR2 SYDVKM. CDR3 sequence (DNA): TGTGCCATCCCGAGGGACCCCGGAGGGTATGGCTACACCTTC. It translates to CAIPRDPGGYGYTF.

This clone showed up just a few times. This chain connects TRBV19 to TRBJ1-1, with 7 bases fitting TRBD1. The CDR3 extends over 16 amino acids. V trimming: 3 bases; J trimming: 0 bases; junction bases outside the gene matches: 7. Looked up from germline, CDR1 is LNHDA and CDR2 is SQIVND (reference sequence). This CDR3 reads CASSMPAGGVNTEAFF. The CDR3 DNA reads TGTGCCAGTAGTATGCCGGCAGGGGGTGTGAACACTGAAGCTTTCTTT.

The rearrangement links TRBV19 to TRBJ1-5, with no clear D. Trimming took off 1 base at V and 1 base at J, with 14 bases between the two ends. The CDR3 is 17 residues long. CDR1 is LNHDA and CDR2 is SQIVND in the germline V gene (reference sequence). CDR3 region: CASSIVLGLGSNQPQHF. The CDR3 DNA sequence: TGTGCCAGTAGTATAGTTTTGGGCCTCGGAAGCAATCAGCCCCAGCATTTT.

This chain uses TRBV16 with TRBJ2-1; possibly TRBD1 for D (5 bases). CDR1 is KGHSY and CDR2 is FQNENV in the germline V gene. The germline V and J ends were trimmed by 0 bases and 0 bases, with 15 bases remaining between them. There are 18 residues in the CDR3. The DNA for the CDR3 is TGTGCCAGCAGCCAATCGATGACAGCTGGTAGCTCCTACAATGAGCAGTTCTTC. Residues: CASSQSMTAGSSYNEQFF.

This chain connects TRBV29-1 to TRBJ2-5; 9 nucleotides align to TRBD2. Germline CDR1 SQVTM, CDR2 ANQGSEA. J gave up 5 bases and V 5 bases, and 3 bases lay outside the gene matches. CDR3 size: 12 residues. This chain's CDR3 is CSVPAGGETQYF. The CDR3, as DNA: TGCAGCGTTCCAGCGGGAGGTGAGACCCAGTACTTC.

The CDR3: CASSPRTSGFNEQFF. CDR3 DNA: TGTGCCAGCAGCCCTCGGACTAGCGGGTTCAATGAGCAGTTCTTC. The rearrangement links TRBV7-2 to TRBJ2-1, with 11 nucleotides matching TRBD2. This CDR3 spans 15 amino acids. From germline, CDR1 is SGHTA and CDR2 FQGNSA. V lost 5 bases and J lost 6; bases outside the gene matches: 6.

The rearrangement links TRBV2 to TRBJ2-3; TRBD1 agrees at 9 bases. Germline values: CDR1 SNHLY, CDR2 FYNNEI. The J segment lost 3 bases and the V segment lost 5 bases, leaving 3 bases of the junction unmatched. The CDR3 runs 14 residues. DNA of the CDR3: TGTGCCAGCAGTTGGACAGGGGTAACAGATACGCAGTATTTT. Translated: CASSWTGVTDTQYF.

Many counts were recorded for this clone. This chain joins TRBV4-2 and TRBJ2-7; 10 bases line up with TRBD2. The CDR3 is made up of 17 amino acids. Per the germline V gene, CDR1 is LGHNA and CDR2 is YNFKEQ. The trim removed 1 base at V and 4 bases at J, leaving 10 bases unmatched. CDR3 coding DNA: TGTGCCAGCAGCCAAGTCGGTAGCGGGAGGCGTGGATACGAGCAGTACTTC. It encodes CASSQVGSGRRGYEQYF.

The chain uses TRBV7-9 and TRBJ2-5; 11 nucleotides line up with TRBD2. This CDR3 has 16 residues. V dropped 1 base and J dropped 6; count of bases not matched to a gene: 7. Germline assignment: CDR1 SEHNR and CDR2 FQNEAQ (reference sequence). CDR3 coding DNA: TGTGCCAGCAGCTTAGTTAGTGCTAGCGGGAGGCAGACCCAGTACTTC. This encodes CASSLVSASGRQTQYF.

The chain uses TRBV7-2 and TRBJ2-5; TRBD2 matches at 7 bases. Germline V lookup: CDR1 SGHTA, CDR2 FQGNSA. The CDR3 covers 15 residues. J was trimmed by 5 bases and V by 5 bases; bases with no gene match: 11. The DNA of the CDR3 is TGTGCCAGCAGCCCGGGGGACTACCCCAGGGAGACCCAGTACTTC. It is translated as CASSPGDYPRETQYF.

Here the CDR3 reads CASSLLNEQYF. CDR3 DNA: TGTGCCAGCAGTTTGCTAAACGAGCAGTACTTC. V is TRBV3-1 (or the pseudogene TRBV3-2) and J is TRBJ2-7; unclear D gene. The CDR3 is made up of 11 amino acids. The V gene lost 6 bases and the J gene lost 5 bases, with 8 bases spanning the gap. Per germline, CDR1 LGHDT and CDR2 YNNKEL (reference sequence).

The J gene is TRBJ2-1, the V gene TRBV6-2 or TRBV6-3; D might be TRBD2 (6 bases). Trimming removed 3 bases at V and 0 bases at J, with 9 bases between. This CDR3 has 15 amino acids. Per the germline V gene, CDR1 is MNHEY and CDR2 is SVGEGT. The CDR3: CASSYTGSSYNEQFF. The CDR3 DNA reads TGTGCCAGCAGTTATACCGGGAGCTCCTACAATGAGCAGTTCTTC.

The chain couples TRBV28 to TRBJ1-4, with D perhaps TRBD1 (5 bases). Trimming took off 4 bases at V and 1 base at J, with 10 bases between the two ends. Germline values: CDR1 MDHEN, CDR2 SYDVKM. The CDR3 is made up of 15 amino acids. The chain's CDR3 is CASSSAGLTNEKLFF. The CDR3 DNA reads as TGTGCCAGCAGTTCGGCAGGGTTAACTAATGAAAAACTGTTTTTT.